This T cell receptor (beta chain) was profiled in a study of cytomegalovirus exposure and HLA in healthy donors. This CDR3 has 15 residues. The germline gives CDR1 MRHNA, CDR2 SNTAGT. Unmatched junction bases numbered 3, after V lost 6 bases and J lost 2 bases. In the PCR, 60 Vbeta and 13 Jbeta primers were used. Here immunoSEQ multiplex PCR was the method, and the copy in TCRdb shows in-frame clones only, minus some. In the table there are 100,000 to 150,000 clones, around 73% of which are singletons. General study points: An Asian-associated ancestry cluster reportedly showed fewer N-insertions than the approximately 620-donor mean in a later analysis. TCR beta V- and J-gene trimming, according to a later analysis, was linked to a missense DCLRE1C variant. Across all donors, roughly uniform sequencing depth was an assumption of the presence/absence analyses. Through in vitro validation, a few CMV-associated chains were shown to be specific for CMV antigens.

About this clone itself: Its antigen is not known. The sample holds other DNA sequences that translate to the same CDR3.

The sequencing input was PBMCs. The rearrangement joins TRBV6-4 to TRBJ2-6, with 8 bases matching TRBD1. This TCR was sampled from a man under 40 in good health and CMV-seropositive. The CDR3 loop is CASRPDRAGANVLTF. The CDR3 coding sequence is TGTGCCAGCAGGCCGGACAGGGCTGGGGCCAACGTCCTGACTTTC.